This is a list of T cell receptor beta chains from one sample in a study of graft-versus-host responses after intestinal transplantation. The repertoire was sequenced with immunoSEQ multiplex PCR; TCRdb's copy has only in-frame clones and lacks some. The table records more than 85,000 clones, approximately 82% of them present only once. These receptors lack a known antigen. Sequences were derived from unstimulated CD4+ T cells sorted from spleen or lymph node cells, sampled before intestinal transplant. These receptors were taken from a human donor who received an intestinal transplant. Both conserved end residues are part of each CDR3. D genes are given only for firm matches. Only some rows state a clone size, as once, few, many or a class for expanded clones.

cdr3_aa cdr3_nt j_call v_call d_call clone_size
CASSLAGGANVLTF TGTGCCAGCAGCTTAGCAGGGGGGGCCAACGTCCTGACTTTC TRBJ2-6 TRBV7-3 NA NA
CASSPWDRGYEQYF TGTGCCAGTAGCCCGTGGGACAGGGGCTACGAGCAGTACTTC TRBJ2-7 TRBV19 TRBD1 NA
CASGLAGINEQFF TGTGCTAGTGGTTTGGCAGGGATCAATGAGCAGTTCTTC TRBJ2-1 TRBV12-5 NA NA
CASSLGTSGTEQYF TGTGCCAGCTCACTTGGGACTAGCGGGACCGAGCAGTACTTC TRBJ2-7 TRBV18 TRBD2 NA
CASSLALAGYGNTGELFF TGTGCTAGCAGCTTAGCGTTGGCAGGGTATGGGAACACCGGGGAGCTGTTTTTT TRBJ2-2 TRBV7-7 NA NA
CASSMGTDNEQFF TGTGCCAGTAGTATGGGGACAGACAATGAGCAGTTCTTC TRBJ2-1 TRBV19 TRBD1 NA
CAISVGGGETQYF TGTGCCATCAGTGTAGGGGGCGGGGAGACCCAGTACTTC TRBJ2-5 TRBV10-3 TRBD1 once
CASSVGGDQETQYF TGTGCCAGCAGCGTAGGGGGAGATCAAGAGACCCAGTACTTC TRBJ2-5 TRBV9 NA once
CAISGDRVLAGLITGELFF TGTGCCATCAGTGGGGACAGGGTCCTAGCGGGTCTGATTACGGGGGAGCTGTTTTTT TRBJ2-2 TRBV10-3 NA NA
CASSRGDRPSYEQYF TGTGCCAGCAGTCGGGGGGACCGCCCATCCTACGAGCAGTACTTC TRBJ2-7 TRBV27 TRBD2 NA
CASSQYRGGGTEAFF TGTGCCAGCTCGCAATACAGGGGCGGCGGCACTGAAGCTTTCTTT TRBJ1-1 TRBV18 TRBD1 NA
CASSLYNGQGSTDTQYF TGTGCCAGCAGTTTGTACAACGGACAGGGGAGCACAGATACGCAGTATTTT TRBJ2-3 TRBV28 TRBD1 NA
CASSQYPRDYPHQPQHF TGCGCCAGCAGCCAATACCCCAGGGACTATCCCCATCAGCCCCAGCATTTT TRBJ1-5 TRBV4-1 NA NA
CATGSLTGLFLSYGYTF TGTGCCACCGGGTCCTTGACGGGACTTTTCCTGTCATATGGCTACACCTTC TRBJ1-2 TRBV28 NA NA
CASSPSSNQPQHF TGTGCCAGCAGCCCGAGTAGTAATCAGCCCCAGCATTTT TRBJ1-5 TRBV7-2 NA NA
CASSLTGLAAQETQYF TGTGCCAGCAGTTTAACTGGACTAGCAGCCCAAGAGACCCAGTACTTC TRBJ2-5 TRBV28 TRBD2 NA
CASRRGGAEETQYF TGTGCCAGCAGACGAGGGGGGGCCGAAGAGACCCAGTACTTC TRBJ2-5 TRBV6-1 NA NA
CASSPRFGSYTF TGTGCCAGCTCACCGCGGTTCGGTAGCTACACCTTC TRBJ1-2 TRBV18 NA NA
CASGQDGSSYNEQFF TGTGCCAGCGGTCAGGACGGGAGCTCCTACAATGAGCAGTTCTTC TRBJ2-1 TRBV6-1 NA few
CASSLEGSAFTDTQYF TGTGCCAGCAGCTTGGAAGGTAGCGCCTTCACAGATACGCAGTATTTT TRBJ2-3 TRBV5-4 NA NA
CASSRLAGVGNEQFF TGTGCCAGCAGTCGACTAGCGGGAGTTGGCAATGAGCAGTTCTTC TRBJ2-1 TRBV6-6 TRBD2 NA
CASSRKDRGTEAFF TGCGCCAGCAGCAGGAAGGACAGGGGGACTGAAGCTTTCTTT TRBJ1-1 TRBV5-1 TRBD1 NA
CASSPDLYEQFF TGTGCCAGCAGCCCAGACTTATACGAGCAGTTCTTC TRBJ2-1 TRBV9 NA once
CASSPDLAGGLDTQYF TGTGCCAGTAGTCCTGATCTAGCGGGAGGGCTAGATACGCAGTATTTT TRBJ2-3 TRBV19 TRBD2 NA
CASTGTGFSGNTIYF TGTGCCAGCACCGGGACAGGCTTCTCTGGAAACACCATATATTTT TRBJ1-3 TRBV2 TRBD1 NA
CASTGGQDTQYF TGTGCCAGCACCGGGGGGCAAGATACGCAGTATTTT TRBJ2-3 TRBV6-5 NA NA
CASSQASSGGAGTQYF TGCGCCAGCAGCCAAGCGTCTAGCGGGGGGGCGGGGACCCAGTACTTC TRBJ2-5 TRBV4-1 TRBD2 NA
CASSPKGLAGGYEQYF TGTGCCAGCAGCCCAAAGGGACTAGCGGGAGGGTACGAGCAGTACTTC TRBJ2-7 TRBV5-6 TRBD2 NA
CASSLAVTVYEQYF TGTGCCAGCAGCTTAGCGGTAACTGTTTACGAGCAGTACTTC TRBJ2-7 TRBV7-8 NA NA
CASNRAGEYNEQFF TGCGCCAGCAACCGAGCGGGAGAATACAATGAGCAGTTCTTC TRBJ2-1 TRBV5-1 TRBD2 NA
CASSSGLGPYNEQFF TGTGCCAGCAGCTCCGGACTAGGACCCTACAATGAGCAGTTCTTC TRBJ2-1 TRBV7-2 TRBD2 NA
CASTNIPGIQGYTF TGCGCCAGCACTAATATCCCAGGGATACAAGGCTACACCTTC TRBJ1-2 TRBV5-1 NA NA
CASSGRDWYQETQYF TGTGCCAGCAGCGGACGGGACTGGTACCAAGAGACCCAGTACTTC TRBJ2-5 TRBV2 NA NA
CASSPGVSASTDTQYF TGTGCCAGCAGCCCCGGGGTTAGTGCTAGCACAGATACGCAGTATTTT TRBJ2-3 TRBV11-3 NA NA
CASSISGTVELNTEAFF TGTGCCAGTAGCATCTCCGGGACTGTTGAACTGAACACTGAAGCTTTCTTT TRBJ1-1 TRBV19 NA NA
CASSPLTGDSYGYTF TGTGCCAGCAGCCCCTTAACAGGGGATAGCTATGGCTACACCTTC TRBJ1-2 TRBV7-9 TRBD1 NA